This T cell receptor (beta chain) was captured by sequencing in a study of vaccination effects on CD4 cells after COVID-19. Study information: Before any sequencing was done, the ViraFEST assay used viral peptide pools to expand antigen-specific CD4+ T cells. Each participant was administered two doses of either the BNT162b2 or the mRNA-1273 vaccine.

General study points: Missing from the study were early post-infection timepoints, and its convalescent patients were few.

V lost 0 bases, J lost 1 base, and 10 bases lay in between. The V gene's germline CDR1 is SGDLS and CDR2 YYNGEE. The CDR3 contains 15 residues. Profiled with immunoSEQ multiplex PCR; TCRdb holds only in-frame clones, not every one. The table has more than 30,000 clones, about four fifths seen once. To note about this clone: What it recognizes is unknown.

Isolating CD4+ T cells followed 9 to 11 days of culture. The authors exchanged half the medium for IL-2 medium on days 3 and 7. This sequence joins TRBV9 and TRBJ2-5; no definite D call. Sequenced here: CD4+ T cells from PBMCs cultured without peptide, sampled before COVID-19 vaccination. This receptor was identified in a human donor who received a COVID-19 vaccine. CDR3 sequence (DNA): TGTGCCAGCAGCGTAGGAGCAGAGCCCCAAGAGACCCAGTACTTC. Translating it yields CASSVGAEPQETQYF.